This T cell receptor beta chain was sequenced during a study of beta chain features in type 1 diabetes (dated by TCRdb to 2017 to 2018). Regarding the research as a whole: Mean age, gender distribution, total cell number and subset yield did not differ between patients and healthy donors. Across all samples, some 99 million sorted cells were examined, and cell number per subset correlated strongly with RNA yield. In the study, TCRB repertoires of sorted circulating CD4+ T cell subsets from recently diagnosed type 1 diabetes patients were compared with those of matched healthy donors. Regulatory and stem cell-like memory subsets were isolated from only 8 patients and roughly eight healthy donors, whereas naive and central memory subsets came from all 28 donors.

The paper's findings and limits, for the study overall: Because small numbers of individuals were included in the HLA sub-analyses, any influence of HLA type on TCRB rearrangement was left unresolved. The naive, central memory and regulatory TCRB repertoires appeared to resemble one another more closely among patients than among healthy donors. Because cDNA was sequenced instead of genomic DNA, highly expressing activated cells could be over-represented, though the groups showed no difference in activation or CD3 levels. In all four CD4+ subsets, TCRB CDR3 length was moderately but significantly shorter in type 1 diabetes patients. PCR might favor shorter templates, but patient and control samples were amplified and corrected together, so any skew would affect both groups equally. At VDJ recombination sites, patients with type 1 diabetes made fewer insertions and deleted more nucleotides, a pattern implying thymic rearrangement abnormalities.

The entire amount of isolated RNA was reverse transcribed using the High Capacity cDNA Reverse Transcription Kit, so the sequenced TCRB transcripts were expressed ones. Naive, central memory and regulatory T cell samples underwent deep immunoSEQ sequencing, averaging around 3.9 million total reads per sample. Sorted cells were lysed in RLT buffer, and RNA was extracted using DNase-treated RNeasy Micro or Mini kits according to cell number. To prevent cross-contamination, every cell subset was processed on its own, while patient and healthy donor samples were processed together. The immunoSEQ multiplex PCR was used to amplify TCRB sequences from cDNA, yielding 87-bp fragments that span the CDR3 region. Sequencing of the amplicons was done on the Illumina HiSeq platform. The authors processed their data as follows. PCR bias was corrected computationally using synthetic template baselines, and reads within Hamming distance 2 were collapsed, with unmergeable singletons discarded. Reads were aligned against IMGT so that V, D and J genes, CDR3 length and insertions or deletions at six rearrangement sites could be assigned. Within each subset, clonotype counts were normalized to sorted cell number, and only after that were true diversity and Gini coefficients computed with the tcR R package. The overlap coefficient, calculated on TCRB nucleotide sequences, was used to quantify repertoire sharing. Out-of-frame TCRB sequences from naive cells were analyzed to stand in for the pre-selection repertoire. In TCRdb, the immuneACCESS table is reduced to in-frame sequences with V and J assigned. These tables do not hold every clone; where another copy was compared, an unresolved V gene accounts for under half, and the others remain unexplained. The D gene and trimming were derived from the DNA, and the V and J assignments and clone size from that table. Recorded for this sample are about 240,000 clones; approximately 13% of them occurred a single time. The biggest ten clones account for about 0.018% of the sample.

This clone turned up a few times. Its antigen remains unidentified. No base qualities exist here, and no much larger clone lies one base off it. For CDR1 and CDR2, the germline V gene (reference sequence) lists MNHNY and SVGAGI. From the cysteine through the phenylalanine, the CDR3 covers 15 amino acids. CDR3 DNA only is kept here, 45 bases in frame from base 1. V is cut back by 2 bases and J by 1 base, with 4 bases in the junction unmatched. Each donor gave one peripheral blood draw, averaging about 100 mL, which was collected into heparinised tubes. A BD FACSAria II and a panel including CD45RO, CCR7, CD25, CD127, CD95 and CD27 were used to sort naive, central memory, regulatory and stem cell-like memory CD4+ T cells. Purity was above 95% for every sorted population. PBMCs were isolated immediately by Lymphoprep density gradient centrifugation and stained directly without culture. To minimize batch effects, samples were stained and sorted in pairs, one healthy donor with one patient per experiment.

This receptor was taken from a man aged 30-40 years with type 1 diabetes. Sequencing used naive CD4+ T cells from blood. The cell subset or site tag for this specimen amounts to: true naive CD4+ T cells. The chain is made from TRBV6-6 and TRBJ2-7; the junction holds 8 bases that match TRBD2. The nucleotides read TGTGCCAGCAGTTACGGGGCGGGAGGATCCTACGAGCAGTACTTC. Translated, it gives CASSYGAGGSYEQYF.